The present T cell receptor (beta chain) was sequenced within a study of T cell repertoires in cytomegalovirus infection. For this clonotype: Its antigen is undetermined.

TCRdb re-called the reads through MiXCR, storing one row per CDR3 protein. The sample holds about 700,000 distinct CDR3 sequences, approximately 33% seen once. This clonotype was sampled from a human donor in good health (CMV status not recorded). Some clones in this sample may be carry-over from other donors' samples. The sequencing used cultured PBMCs, collected from culture after CMV antigen stimulation.

The CDR3, as DNA: TGTGCCAGCAGCTCTGGACTATCTGATGAGCAGTTCTTC. Residues: CASSSGLSDEQFF. This chain uses TRBV7-2 with TRBJ2-1; TRBD2 might be the D (6 bases). The CDR3 covers 13 residues. The germline CDR1 and CDR2 sequences are SGHTA and FQGNSA. Trimming stripped 4 bases from V and 8 bases from J, with 12 bases between.